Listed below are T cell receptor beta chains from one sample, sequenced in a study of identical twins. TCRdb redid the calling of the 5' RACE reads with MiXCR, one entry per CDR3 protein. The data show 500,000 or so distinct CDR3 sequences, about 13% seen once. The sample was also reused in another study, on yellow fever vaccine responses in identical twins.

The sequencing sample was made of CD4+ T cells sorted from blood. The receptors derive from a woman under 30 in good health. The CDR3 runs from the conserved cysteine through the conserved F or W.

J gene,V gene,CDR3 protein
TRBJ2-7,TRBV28,CASTDSYEQYF
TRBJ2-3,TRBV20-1,CSAGTRRGIAGVEGTDTQYF
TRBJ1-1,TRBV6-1,CASSEARTGQGARAFF
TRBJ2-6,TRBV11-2,CASSLRGRGRSGANVLTF
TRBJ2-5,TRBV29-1,CSVITGGTRETQYF
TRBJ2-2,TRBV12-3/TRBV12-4,CASSIGTGELFF
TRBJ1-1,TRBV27,CASSFWGVGGGTTEAFF
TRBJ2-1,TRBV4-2,CASSQVRTGVFNEQFF
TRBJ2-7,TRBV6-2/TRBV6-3,CAGKRDRSSYEQYF
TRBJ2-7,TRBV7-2,CASSLVVREPFGEQYF
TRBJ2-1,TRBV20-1,CRAGTSGNYEQFF
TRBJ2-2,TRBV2,CASSESGELFF
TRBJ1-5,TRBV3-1,CASSQVGTTSNQPQHF
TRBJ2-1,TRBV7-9,CASSFRGFPYNEQFF
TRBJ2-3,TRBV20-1,CSARRAGTSSSTDTQYF
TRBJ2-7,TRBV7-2,CASSPGDRGTSYEQYF
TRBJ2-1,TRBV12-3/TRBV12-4,CASSLGSSGPYNEQFF
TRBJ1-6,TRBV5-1,CASSFDRGNSPLHF
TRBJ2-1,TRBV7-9,CASSLSAVDEQFF
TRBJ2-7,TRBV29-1,CSVFVGGTSYEQYF
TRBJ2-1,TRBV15,CATSPRRGQSYNEQFF
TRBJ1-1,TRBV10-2,CASSESTAGTEAFF
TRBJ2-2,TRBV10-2,CASSRFRNTGELFF
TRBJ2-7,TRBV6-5,CASSYSAQSYEQYF
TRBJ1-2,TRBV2,CASRGQGRVYGYTF
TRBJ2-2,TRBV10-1,CASSNLPGELFF
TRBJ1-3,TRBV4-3,CASSPQGGPWNTIYF
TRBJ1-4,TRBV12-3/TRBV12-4,CASSRTDEKLFF
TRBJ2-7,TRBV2,CASSGSQFYEQYF
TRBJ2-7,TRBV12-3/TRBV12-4,CASSLSQGALYEQYF
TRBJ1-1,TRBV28,CAISGANTEAFF
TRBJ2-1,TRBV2,CASSQEQSVEQFF